This T cell receptor (beta chain) was recorded in a study of T cell changes during pregnancy in multiple sclerosis. The CDR3 spans 13 residues. The V gene lost 2 bases and the J gene lost 3 bases, with 6 bases spanning the gap. The V gene's germline CDR1 is MGHRA and CDR2 YSYEKL. Using immunoSEQ multiplex PCR, the repertoire was profiled, and TCRdb retains in-frame clones only, with some absent. The sample comprises about 44,000 clones, 80% to 95% of which are singletons, and 0.52% rests with the top ten. The starting material was CD4+ T cells from peripheral blood mononuclear cells, obtained in the third trimester of pregnancy. The chain employs TRBV4-1 and TRBJ2-3; possibly TRBD1 for D (6 bases). The sequence was collected from a female donor with multiple sclerosis, enrolled in a pregnancy study. CDR3 in DNA: TGCGCCAGCAGCCAACAGGGGACAGATACGCAGTATTTT. The encoded protein is CASSQQGTDTQYF.